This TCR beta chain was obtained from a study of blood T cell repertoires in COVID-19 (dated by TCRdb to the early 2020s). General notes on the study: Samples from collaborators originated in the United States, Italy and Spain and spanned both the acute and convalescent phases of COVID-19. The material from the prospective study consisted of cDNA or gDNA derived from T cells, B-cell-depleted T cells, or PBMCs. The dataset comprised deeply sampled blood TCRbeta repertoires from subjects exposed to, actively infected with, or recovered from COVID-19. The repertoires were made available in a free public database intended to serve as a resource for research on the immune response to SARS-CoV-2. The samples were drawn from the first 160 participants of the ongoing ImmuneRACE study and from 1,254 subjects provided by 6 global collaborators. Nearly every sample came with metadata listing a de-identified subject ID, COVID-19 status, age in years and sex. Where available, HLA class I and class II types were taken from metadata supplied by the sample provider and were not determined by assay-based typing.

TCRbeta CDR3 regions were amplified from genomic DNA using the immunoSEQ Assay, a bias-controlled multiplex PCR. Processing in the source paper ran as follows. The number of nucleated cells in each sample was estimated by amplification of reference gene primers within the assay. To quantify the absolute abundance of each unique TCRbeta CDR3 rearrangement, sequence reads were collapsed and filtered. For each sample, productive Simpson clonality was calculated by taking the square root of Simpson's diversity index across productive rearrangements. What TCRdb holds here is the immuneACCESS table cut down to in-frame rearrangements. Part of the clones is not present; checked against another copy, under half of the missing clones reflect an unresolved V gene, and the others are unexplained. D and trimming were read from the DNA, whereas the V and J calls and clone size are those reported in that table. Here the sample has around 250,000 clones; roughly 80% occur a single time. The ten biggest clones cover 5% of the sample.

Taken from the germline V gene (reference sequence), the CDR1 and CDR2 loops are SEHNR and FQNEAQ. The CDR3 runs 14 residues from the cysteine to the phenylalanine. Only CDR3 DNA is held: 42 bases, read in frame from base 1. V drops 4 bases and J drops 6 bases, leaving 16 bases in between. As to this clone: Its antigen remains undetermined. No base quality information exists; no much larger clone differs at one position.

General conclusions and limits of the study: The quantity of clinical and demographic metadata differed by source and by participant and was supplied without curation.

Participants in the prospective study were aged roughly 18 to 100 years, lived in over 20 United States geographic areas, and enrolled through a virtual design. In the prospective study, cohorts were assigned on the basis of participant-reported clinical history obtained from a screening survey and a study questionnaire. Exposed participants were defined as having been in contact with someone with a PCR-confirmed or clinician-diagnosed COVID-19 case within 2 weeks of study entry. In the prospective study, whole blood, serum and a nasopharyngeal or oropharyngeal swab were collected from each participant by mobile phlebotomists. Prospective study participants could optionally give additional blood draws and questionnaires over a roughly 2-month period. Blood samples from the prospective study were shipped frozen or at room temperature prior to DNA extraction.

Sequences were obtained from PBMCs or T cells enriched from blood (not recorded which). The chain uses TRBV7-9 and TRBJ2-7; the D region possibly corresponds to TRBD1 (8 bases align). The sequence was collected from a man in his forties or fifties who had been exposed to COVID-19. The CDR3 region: CASSYRGDRSEQYF. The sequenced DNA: TGTGCCAGCAGCTACCGGGGGGACAGGTCCGAGCAGTACTTC.